A single sample is the source of the 27 T cell receptor beta chains below, sequenced in a study of blood T cell repertoires in COVID-19. TCRdb keeps only in-frame clones here, not all; method: immunoSEQ multiplex PCR. The table has over 15,000 clones, around three quarters seen once. Sequencing was performed on peripheral blood. These TCRs come from a man aged 65 to 85 with active or convalescent COVID-19.

The chain combines TRBV6-4 with TRBJ1-6; 9 bases fit TRBD1. Germline V lookup: CDR1 MRHNA, CDR2 SNTAGT. The CDR3 is 15 amino acids. V shed 4 bases, J shed 6 bases, and the junction held 4 bases outside the gene matches. The CDR3 nucleotides are TGTGCCAGCAGTGTCTCGGGACAGGGTAATTCACCCCTCCACTTT. Translated, it gives CASSVSGQGNSPLHF.

The chain couples TRBV6-5 to TRBJ1-1; D is unclear. This CDR3 contains 15 residues. CDR1 MNHEY and CDR2 SVGAGI come from the germline V gene. V dropped 8 bases and J dropped 3 bases, with 19 bases sitting between them. The DNA for the CDR3 is TGTGCCAGCCGGCGATTTGGGTCGGCGGACACTGAAGCTTTCTTT. Its protein product is CASRRFGSADTEAFF.

The chain recombines TRBV6-2 or TRBV6-3 with TRBJ2-7, with 9 nucleotides matching TRBD1. CDR1 and CDR2 from the germline V gene are MNHEY and SVGEGT. With V trimmed by 2 bases and J by 6 bases, 8 bases remained unmatched. The CDR3 contains 15 residues. The CDR3 sequence: CASSYLGTGLAEQYF. CDR3 DNA sequence: TGTGCCAGCAGTTACCTCGGGACAGGGTTGGCCGAGCAGTACTTC.

This chain uses TRBV3-1 (or the pseudogene TRBV3-2) with TRBJ1-3, with 8 bases fitting TRBD1. The trim removed 2 bases at V and 6 bases at J, leaving 0 bases unmatched. The CDR3 sequence is 13 residues long. Germline CDR1 is LGHDT and CDR2 is YNNKEL (reference sequence). The DNA for the CDR3 is TGTGCCAGCAGCCAACAGGGGGCAAACACCATATATTTT. Its translation: CASSQQGANTIYF.

This chain joins TRBV27 and TRBJ2-2, with D tentatively TRBD2 (6 bases). The CDR3 is made up of 15 amino acids. Germline CDR1 MNHEY, CDR2 SMNVEV (reference sequence). Trimming stripped 6 bases from V and 0 bases from J, with 11 bases between. For the CDR3, the DNA is TGTGCCAGCAGGACGGGGGTATCGAACACCGGGGAGCTGTTTTTT. It translates to CASRTGVSNTGELFF.

The rearrangement joins TRBV28 to TRBJ2-7, with 10 bases aligning to TRBD1. Germline assignment: CDR1 MDHEN and CDR2 SYDVKM. The CDR3 is made up of 15 amino acids. J was trimmed by 5 bases and V by 7 bases; bases with no gene match: 11. The CDR3 nucleotides read TGTGCCAGCACCCTGGACAGGGGGTATCGGAACGAGCAGTACTTC. Its translation: CASTLDRGYRNEQYF.

This clone has a handful of counts. The J gene is TRBJ1-1, the V gene TRBV28, with D maybe TRBD1 (6 bases). The CDR3 sequence is 15 residues long. Trimming removed 7 bases from V and 0 bases from J, with 15 bases in between. Germline values: CDR1 MDHEN, CDR2 SYDVKM. The CDR3, as DNA: TGTGCCAGCACCAAAGGGGGTACCATGAACACTGAAGCTTTCTTT. Translating it yields CASTKGGTMNTEAFF.

The chain couples TRBV7-9 to TRBJ2-5, with TRBD1 matching 7 bases. V lost 0 bases, J lost 7 bases, and 5 bases stayed unmatched. Germline V lookup: CDR1 SEHNR, CDR2 FQNEAQ (reference sequence). There are 14 residues in the CDR3. The CDR3, as DNA: TGTGCCAGCAGCTTAGCTGGGTCAGGGGGGACCCAGTACTTC. Translating gives CASSLAGSGGTQYF.

This clone was counted only a few times. This rearrangement joins TRBV28 to TRBJ1-5; D is unresolved. The length of the CDR3 is 13 residues. With 8 bases removed from V and 0 bases from J, the gap between germline ends came to 8 bases. The germline V gene encodes CDR1 MDHEN and CDR2 SYDVKM. The CDR3, as DNA: TGTGCCAGCCAGGATTATAGCAATCAGCCCCAGCATTTT. Translating gives CASQDYSNQPQHF.

The chain is built from TRBV11-2 and TRBJ1-5; D remains unclear. CDR3 length: 15 amino acids. The V and J ends lost 0 bases and 2 bases respectively, with 8 bases between them. Germline CDR1 is SGHAT and CDR2 is FQNNGV. This CDR3 reads CASSLDGLGNQPQHF. In DNA form, the CDR3 reads TGTGCCAGCAGCTTAGATGGACTAGGCAATCAGCCCCAGCATTTT.

The chain joins TRBV28 to TRBJ2-1, with TRBD1 as a possible D gene (6 bases). The V end was cut by 4 bases, the J end by 4 bases, with 11 bases between. The CDR3 consists of 14 residues. Germline CDR1 MDHEN, CDR2 SYDVKM. CDR3 region: CASSSGQFYNEQFF. The CDR3 DNA reads TGTGCCAGCAGTTCCGGACAGTTTTACAATGAGCAGTTCTTC.

The gene calls are TRBV29-1 and TRBJ1-2; D not resolved. Germline V lookup: CDR1 SQVTM, CDR2 ANQGSEA. This CDR3 has 16 amino acids. V lost 3 bases and J 4 bases, leaving 21 bases between the germline ends. CDR3 sequence: CSVEGDRRTAFYGYTF. The DNA for the CDR3 is TGCAGCGTTGAGGGCGATCGAAGAACAGCATTCTATGGCTACACCTTC. The full variable domain, in which reference TRBV29-1 and TRBJ1-2 provide the parts outside the CDR3, is SAVISQKPSRDICQRGTSLTIQCQVDSQVTMMFWYRQQPGQSLTLIATANQGSEATYESGFVIDKFPISRPNLTFSTLTVSNMSPEDSSIYLCSVEGDRRTAFYGYTFGSGTRLTVV.

This clone was seen once. The chain combines TRBV18 with TRBJ2-1; 7 bases line up with TRBD1. Germline values: CDR1 KGHSH, CDR2 LQKENI. V gave up 4 bases and J gave up 8 bases; unmatched junction bases: 5. This CDR3 has 13 amino acids. The CDR3 nucleotides are TGTGCCAGCTCACGAGGCGACAGGGATGAGCAGTTCTTC. This translates into CASSRGDRDEQFF.

J is TRBJ2-7 and V is TRBV30, with 9 bases aligning to TRBD2. Trimming removed 2 bases from V and 3 bases from J; junction bases left unmatched: 5. The CDR3 contains 14 residues. Germline V gene sequence: CDR1 GTSNPN, CDR2 SVGIG (reference sequence). Here the CDR3 DNA reads TGTGCCTGGAGTCCTCAAGCGGGAGGCTACGAGCAGTACTTC. Translated: CAWSPQAGGYEQYF.

This clone was seen only a few times. V is TRBV15 and J is TRBJ2-7, with 12 bases matching TRBD1. The germline V gene encodes CDR1 LNHNV and CDR2 YYDKDF (reference sequence). The CDR3 sequence is 13 residues long. Losses at the gene ends were 8 bases for V and 6 bases for J; bases not matched to a gene: 5. The CDR3 region is CATGTGGLVEQYF. CDR3 bases: TGTGCCACCGGGACAGGGGGCTTAGTCGAGCAGTACTTC.

The chain couples TRBV5-1 to TRBJ1-3, with D perhaps matching TRBD1 (6 bases). The germline V gene has CDR1 SGHRS and CDR2 YFSETQ. The CDR3 has 15 amino acids. The V end lost 0 bases, the J end lost 2 bases, and 9 bases lay between the germline ends. CDR3 DNA sequence: TGCGCCAGCAGCTTGGAAGGGGGAACTGGAAACACCATATATTTT. Translated, it gives CASSLEGGTGNTIYF. The full variable domain, with the rest looked up from reference TRBV5-1 and TRBJ1-3, is KAGVTQTPRYLIKTRGQQVTLSCSPISGHRSVSWYQQTPGQGLQFLFEYFSETQRNKGNFPGRFSGRQFSNSRSEMNVSTLELGDSALYLCASSLEGGTGNTIYFGEGSWLTVV.

This clone was found a few times. This chain links TRBV5-1 with TRBJ1-1; D possibly corresponds to TRBD1 (5 bases). This CDR3 comprises 14 residues. Per the germline V gene, CDR1 is SGHRS and CDR2 is YFSETQ. V gave up 2 bases and J gave up 2 bases, with 10 bases separating them. The CDR3 DNA follows: TGCGCCAGCAGCTTTTCGACAGTCAACACTGAAGCTTTCTTT. Translation gives CASSFSTVNTEAFF.

This clone turned up a few times. The rearrangement links TRBV2 to TRBJ2-5; TRBD2 agrees at 12 bases. This CDR3 is built from 15 residues. Germline V gene sequence: CDR1 SNHLY, CDR2 FYNNEI. The trim removed 6 bases at V and 0 bases at J, leaving 2 bases unmatched. The chain's CDR3 is CASRRTSGNQETQYF. CDR3 nucleotides: TGTGCCAGCAGAAGGACTAGCGGGAACCAAGAGACCCAGTACTTC. Combining the CDR3 with reference TRBV2 and TRBJ2-5 gives the whole variable domain EPEVTQTPSHQVTQMGQEVILRCVPISNHLYFYWYRQILGQKVEFLVSFYNNEISEKSEIFDDQFSVERPDGSNFTLKIRSTKLEDSAMYFCASRRTSGNQETQYFGPGTRLLVL.

The chain recombines TRBV5-6 with TRBJ1-5, with TRBD1 as a possible D gene (6 bases). In germline, CDR1 is SGHDT, CDR2 YYEEEE. The CDR3 has 14 residues. The V end lost 2 bases, the J end lost 4 bases, and 10 bases lay between the germline ends. The CDR3 sequence is CASSLSGQNQPQHF. CDR3 DNA: TGTGCCAGCAGCTTATCAGGACAGAATCAGCCCCAGCATTTT.

The V and J genes are TRBV12-5 and TRBJ2-7; no clear D. The germline gives CDR1 LGHNT, CDR2 FRNRAP. CDR3 length: 15 residues. Trimming stripped 0 bases from V and 3 bases from J, with 12 bases between. This CDR3 is CASGLVAVSHYEQYF. DNA for the CDR3: TGTGCTAGTGGTTTGGTAGCTGTGTCCCACTACGAGCAGTACTTC. Looking up the rest from reference TRBV12-5 and TRBJ2-7 gives the full variable domain: DARVTQTPRHKVTEMGQEVTMRCQPILGHNTVFWYRQTMMQGLELLAYFRNRAPLDDSGMPKDRFSAEMPDATLATLKIQPSEPRDSAVYFCASGLVAVSHYEQYFGPGTRLTVT.

This clone was found a few times. The chain uses TRBV7-8 and TRBJ2-7; 9 bases are shared with TRBD2. The CDR3 has 15 amino acids. Germline V gene sequence: CDR1 SGHVS, CDR2 FQNEAQ. Trimming at V came to 7 bases and at J to 0 bases, leaving 7 bases not matched to a gene. Here the CDR3 reads CASKRLADNSYEQYF. Here the CDR3 DNA reads TGTGCCAGCAAAAGACTAGCGGATAACTCCTACGAGCAGTACTTC.

The genes are TRBV5-4 and TRBJ1-6; possibly TRBD1 for D (6 bases). Trimming stripped 3 bases from V and 1 base from J, with 11 bases between. CDR3 size: 16 residues. Germline CDR1 SGHNT, CDR2 YYREEE (reference sequence). For the CDR3, the DNA is TGTGCCAGCAGCTCATTACAGGGTTCCTATAATTCACCCCTCCACTTT. This gives the protein CASSSLQGSYNSPLHF. Looking up the rest from reference TRBV5-4 and TRBJ1-6 gives the full variable domain: ETGVTQSPTHLIKTRGQQVTLRCSSQSGHNTVSWYQQALGQGPQFIFQYYREEENGRGNFPPRFSGLQFPNYSSELNVNALELDDSALYLCASSSLQGSYNSPLHFGNGTRLTVT.

The V and J genes are TRBV4-2 and TRBJ1-5, with 7 bases identical to TRBD1. The CDR3 has 16 residues. Germline CDR1 reads LGHNA; CDR2 reads YNFKEQ. Unmatched junction bases numbered 9, after V lost 1 base and J lost 6 bases. In nucleotides, the CDR3 is TGTGCCAGCAGCCAAGTCGGCAGGGGGATCGGTCAGCCCCAGCATTTT. Protein: CASSQVGRGIGQPQHF.

In its sample, this clone was seen a few times. The J gene is TRBJ1-5, the V gene TRBV28, with D tentatively TRBD1 (6 bases). The CDR3 is made up of 15 amino acids. The ends were cut back, 7 bases at V and 2 bases at J, with 15 bases in the middle. Germline CDR1 and CDR2: MDHEN and SYDVKM. The CDR3, as DNA: TGTGCCAGCACCCTGAGGGGGGGAGGCAATCAGCCCCAGCATTTT. It yields the protein CASTLRGGGNQPQHF.

This clone has only one observation. The chain joins TRBV7-9 to TRBJ2-5, with unresolved D. The CDR3 has 12 residues. V gave up 5 bases and J gave up 5 bases, with 9 bases separating them. Germline loops: CDR1 SEHNR, CDR2 FQNEAQ (reference sequence). The CDR3 sequence: CASSPVSETQYF. CDR3 sequence (DNA): TGTGCCAGCAGCCCCGTGAGTGAGACCCAGTACTTC.

The V call is TRBV5-4, the J call TRBJ1-3; D may be TRBD1 (6 bases). This CDR3 is 15 amino acids long. In germline, CDR1 is SGHNT, CDR2 YYREEE (reference sequence). The V end lost 1 base, the J end lost 2 bases, and 10 bases lay between the germline ends. CDR3 DNA sequence: TGTGCCAGCAGCTTGCCAGGACAGCCTGGAAACACCATATATTTT. Translation: CASSLPGQPGNTIYF.

This sequence joins TRBV27 and TRBJ2-5; maybe TRBD1 (6 bases). The germline CDR1 and CDR2 sequences are MNHEY and SMNVEV (reference sequence). V was trimmed by 5 bases and J by 4 bases, leaving 17 bases between them. The CDR3 runs 15 residues. The CDR3 coding sequence is TGTGCCAGCAGTCGTCAAACAGGGTTGGTAGAGACCCAGTACTTC. It is translated as CASSRQTGLVETQYF.